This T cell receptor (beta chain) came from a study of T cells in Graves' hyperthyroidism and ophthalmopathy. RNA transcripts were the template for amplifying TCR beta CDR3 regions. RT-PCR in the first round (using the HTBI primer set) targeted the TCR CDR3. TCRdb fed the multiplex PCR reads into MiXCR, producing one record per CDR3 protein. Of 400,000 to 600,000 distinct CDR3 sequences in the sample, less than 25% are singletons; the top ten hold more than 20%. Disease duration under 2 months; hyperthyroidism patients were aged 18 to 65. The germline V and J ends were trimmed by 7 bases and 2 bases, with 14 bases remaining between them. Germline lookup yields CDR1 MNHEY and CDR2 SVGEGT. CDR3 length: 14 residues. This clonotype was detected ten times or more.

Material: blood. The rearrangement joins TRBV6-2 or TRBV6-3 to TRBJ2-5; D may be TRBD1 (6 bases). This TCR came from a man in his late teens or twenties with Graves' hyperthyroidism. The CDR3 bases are TGTGCCAGCACCACCCGTGGACAGCAAGAGACCCAGTACTTC. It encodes CASTTRGQQETQYF.